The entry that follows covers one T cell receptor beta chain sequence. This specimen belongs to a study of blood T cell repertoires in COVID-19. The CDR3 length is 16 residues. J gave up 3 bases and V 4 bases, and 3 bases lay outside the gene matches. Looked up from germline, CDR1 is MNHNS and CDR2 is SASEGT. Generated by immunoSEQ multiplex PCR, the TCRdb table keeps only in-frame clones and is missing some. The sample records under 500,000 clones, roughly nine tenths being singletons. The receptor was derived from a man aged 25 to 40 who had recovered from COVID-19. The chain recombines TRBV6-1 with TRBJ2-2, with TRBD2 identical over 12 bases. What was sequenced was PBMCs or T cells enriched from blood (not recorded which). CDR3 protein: CASSALAGGDTGELFF. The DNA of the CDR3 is TGTGCCAGCAGTGCACTAGCGGGAGGCGACACCGGGGAGCTGTTTTTT.